Below, one T cell receptor beta chain is given with its context. Its specificity is unknown. This specimen belongs to a study of identical twins. Study results and caveats: Some out-of-frame alpha sequences were shared by twins, and these showed excess low generation probability.

Germline CDR1 is LNHDA and CDR2 is SQIVND (reference sequence). The ends lost 3 bases at V and 7 bases at J; junction bases unmatched: 6. The CDR3 has 16 amino acids. Through template switching, a universal primer site was introduced, and the cDNA contained unique molecular identifiers. A single record per CDR3 protein comes from TCRdb applying MiXCR to the 5' RACE reads. There are 500,000 to 550,000 distinct CDR3 sequences in the sample; approximately 20% occur only once, and about 0.48% lies in the top ten. The same sample was also used in a study of yellow fever vaccine responses in identical twins.

The genes are TRBV19 and TRBJ2-1; 13 bases line up with TRBD2. Source material: CD4+ T cells sorted from blood. This sequence was found in a woman under 30 in good health. In DNA form, the CDR3 reads TGTGCCAGTAGTATCGCTTGGACTAGCGGGAGTAATGAGCAGTTCTTC. Its protein is CASSIAWTSGSNEQFF.